The next 2 T cell receptor beta chains were all read from a single sample in a study of control samples from healthy donors and cancer patients. Generated by immunoSEQ multiplex PCR, the TCRdb table keeps only in-frame clones and is missing some. The sample has about 20,000 clones; 85% to 90% are singletons. Sequencing was performed on PBMCs. These receptors all come from a man in his 60s with head and neck cancer.

V usage is TRBV5-4 and J usage is TRBJ2-1; D uncertain. The V end was cut by 2 bases, the J end by 7 bases, with 7 bases between. This CDR3 contains 12 residues. The germline V gene encodes CDR1 SGHNT and CDR2 YYREEE (reference sequence). The CDR3 spells CASSFRVNEQFF. The CDR3 bases are TGTGCCAGCAGCTTTAGAGTGAATGAGCAGTTCTTC.

This chain connects TRBV5-1 to TRBJ2-3; 11 bases agree with TRBD2. Trimming removed 1 base from V and 1 base from J; junction bases left unmatched: 5. The CDR3 totals 17 residues. The V gene's germline CDR1 is SGHRS and CDR2 YFSETQ. The DNA for the CDR3 is TGCGCCAGCAGCTTGACTAGCGGGGGATCCCGCACAGATACGCAGTATTTT. Translation: CASSLTSGGSRTDTQYF.